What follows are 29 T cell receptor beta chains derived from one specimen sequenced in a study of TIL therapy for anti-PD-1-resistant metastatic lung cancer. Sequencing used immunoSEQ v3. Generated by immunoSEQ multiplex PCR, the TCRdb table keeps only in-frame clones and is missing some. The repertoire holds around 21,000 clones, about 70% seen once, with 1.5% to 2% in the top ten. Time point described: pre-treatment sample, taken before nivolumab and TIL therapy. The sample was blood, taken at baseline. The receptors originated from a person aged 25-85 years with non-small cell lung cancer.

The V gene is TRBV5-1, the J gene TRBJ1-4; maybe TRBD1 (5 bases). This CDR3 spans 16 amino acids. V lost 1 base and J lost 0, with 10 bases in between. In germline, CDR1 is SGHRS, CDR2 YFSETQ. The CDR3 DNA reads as TGCGCCAGCAGCTTGCAACAGGCTGCAACTAATGAAAAACTGTTTTTT. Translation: CASSLQQAATNEKLFF.

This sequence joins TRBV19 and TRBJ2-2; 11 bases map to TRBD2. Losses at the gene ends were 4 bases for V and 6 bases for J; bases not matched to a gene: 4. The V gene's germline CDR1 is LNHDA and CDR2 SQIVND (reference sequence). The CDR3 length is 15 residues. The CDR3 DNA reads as TGTGCCAGTAGTAAACTAGCGGGGGCGCCCGGGGAGCTGTTTTTT. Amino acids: CASSKLAGAPGELFF.

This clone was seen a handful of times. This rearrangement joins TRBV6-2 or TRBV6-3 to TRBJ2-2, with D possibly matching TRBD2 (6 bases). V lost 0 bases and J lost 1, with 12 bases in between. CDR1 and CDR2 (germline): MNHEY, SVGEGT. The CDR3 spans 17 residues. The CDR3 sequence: CASSYSGGVWNTGELFF. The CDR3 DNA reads TGTGCCAGCAGTTACTCCGGCGGGGTATGGAACACCGGGGAGCTGTTTTTT.

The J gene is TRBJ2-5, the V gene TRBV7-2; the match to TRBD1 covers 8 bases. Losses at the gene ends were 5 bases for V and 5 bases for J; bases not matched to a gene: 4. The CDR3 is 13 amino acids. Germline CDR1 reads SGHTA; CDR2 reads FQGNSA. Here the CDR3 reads CASSRDRFETQYF. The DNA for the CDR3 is TGTGCCAGCAGCCGGGACAGGTTCGAGACCCAGTACTTC. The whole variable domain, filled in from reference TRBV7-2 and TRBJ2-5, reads GAGVSQSPSNKVTEKGKDVELRCDPISGHTALYWYRQSLGQGLEFLIYFQGNSAPDKSGLPSDRFSAERTGGSVSTLTIQRTQQEDSAVYLCASSRDRFETQYFGPGTRLLVL.

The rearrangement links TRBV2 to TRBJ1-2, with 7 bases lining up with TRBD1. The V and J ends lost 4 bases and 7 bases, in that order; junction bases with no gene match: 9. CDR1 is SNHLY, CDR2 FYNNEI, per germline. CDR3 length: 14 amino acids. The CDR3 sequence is CASSGDRDGGGYTF. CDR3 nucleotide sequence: TGTGCCAGCAGTGGCGACAGGGATGGGGGTGGCTACACCTTC.

CDR3 region: CASNPDRDRGKRSEAFF. As DNA, the CDR3 is TGTGCCAGCAACCCAGATCGGGACAGGGGGAAAAGAAGTGAAGCTTTCTTT. This chain connects TRBV7-9 to TRBJ1-1, with 11 bases that match TRBD1. The CDR3 spans 17 residues. Germline V gene data show CDR1 as SEHNR and CDR2 as FQNEAQ (reference sequence). V was clipped by 7 bases and J by 7 bases; unmatched bases: 17.

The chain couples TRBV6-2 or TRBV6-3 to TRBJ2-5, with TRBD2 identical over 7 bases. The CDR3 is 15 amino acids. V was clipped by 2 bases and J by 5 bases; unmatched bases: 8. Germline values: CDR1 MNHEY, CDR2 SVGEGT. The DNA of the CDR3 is TGTGCCAGCAGTTACAGGGCTAGCGGAATGGAGACCCAGTACTTC. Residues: CASSYRASGMETQYF.

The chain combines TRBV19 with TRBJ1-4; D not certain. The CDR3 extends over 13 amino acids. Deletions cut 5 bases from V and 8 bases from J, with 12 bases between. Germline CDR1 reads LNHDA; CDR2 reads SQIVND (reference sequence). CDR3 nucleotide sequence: TGTGCCAGTAGTCGTCTGGCCTCGGAAAAACTGTTTTTT. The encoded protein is CASSRLASEKLFF.

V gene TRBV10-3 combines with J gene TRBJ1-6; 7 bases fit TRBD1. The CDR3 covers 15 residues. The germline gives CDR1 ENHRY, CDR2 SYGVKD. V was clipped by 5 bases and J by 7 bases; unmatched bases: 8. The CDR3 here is CAISTRGQENSPLHF. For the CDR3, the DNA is TGTGCCATCAGTACCCGAGGACAGGAGAATTCACCCCTCCACTTT.

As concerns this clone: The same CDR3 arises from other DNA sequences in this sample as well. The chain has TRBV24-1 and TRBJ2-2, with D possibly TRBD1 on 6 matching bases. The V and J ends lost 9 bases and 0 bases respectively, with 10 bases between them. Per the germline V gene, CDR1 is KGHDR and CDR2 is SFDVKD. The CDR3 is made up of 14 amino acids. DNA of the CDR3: TGTGCCACCTCCAGGGGAGCGAACACCGGGGAGCTGTTTTTT. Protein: CATSRGANTGELFF.

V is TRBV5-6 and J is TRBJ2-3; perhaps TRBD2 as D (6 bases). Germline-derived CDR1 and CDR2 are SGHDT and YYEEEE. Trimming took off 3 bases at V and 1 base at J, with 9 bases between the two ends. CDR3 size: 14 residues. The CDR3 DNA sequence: TGTGCCAGCAGCTCAGAGCGGGGCACAGATACGCAGTATTTT. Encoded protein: CASSSERGTDTQYF. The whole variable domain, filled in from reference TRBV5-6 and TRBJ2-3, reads DAGVTQSPTHLIKTRGQQVTLRCSPKSGHDTVSWYQQALGQGPQFIFQYYEEEERQRGNFPDRFSGHQFPNYSSELNVNALLLGDSALYLCASSSERGTDTQYFGPGTRLTVL.

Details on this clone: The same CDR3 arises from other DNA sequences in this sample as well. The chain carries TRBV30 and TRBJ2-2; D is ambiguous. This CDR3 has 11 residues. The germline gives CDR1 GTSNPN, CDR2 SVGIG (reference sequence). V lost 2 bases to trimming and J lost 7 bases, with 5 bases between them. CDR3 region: CAWSWGGELFF. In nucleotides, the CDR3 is TGTGCCTGGAGTTGGGGCGGGGAGCTGTTTTTT.

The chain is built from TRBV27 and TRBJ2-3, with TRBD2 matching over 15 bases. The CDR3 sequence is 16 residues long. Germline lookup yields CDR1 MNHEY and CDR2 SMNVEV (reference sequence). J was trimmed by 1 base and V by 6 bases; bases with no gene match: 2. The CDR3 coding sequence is TGTGCCAGCAGACGGACTAGCGGGAGGGGCACAGATACGCAGTATTTT. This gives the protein CASRRTSGRGTDTQYF.

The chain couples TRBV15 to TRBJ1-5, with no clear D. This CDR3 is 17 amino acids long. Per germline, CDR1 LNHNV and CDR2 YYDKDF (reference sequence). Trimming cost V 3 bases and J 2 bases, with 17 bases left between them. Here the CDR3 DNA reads TGTGCCACCAGCAGGATAGGAGAAGGGAGGGGCAATCAGCCCCAGCATTTT. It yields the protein CATSRIGEGRGNQPQHF.

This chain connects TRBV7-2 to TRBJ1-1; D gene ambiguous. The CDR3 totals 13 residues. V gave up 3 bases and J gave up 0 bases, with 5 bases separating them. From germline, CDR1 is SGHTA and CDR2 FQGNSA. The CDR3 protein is CASSFSLNTEAFF. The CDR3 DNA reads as TGTGCCAGCAGCTTTTCCCTGAACACTGAAGCTTTCTTT.

DNA for the CDR3: TGTGCCAGCAGCCCTCGGGACGTACACAGGGGAGGCTACACCTTC. Amino acids: CASSPRDVHRGGYTF. The gene calls are TRBV7-2 and TRBJ1-2, with TRBD1 matching 7 bases. With 5 bases clipped from V and 8 bases from J, the junction kept 14 bases outside the gene matches. CDR1 is SGHTA, CDR2 FQGNSA, per germline. The CDR3 has 15 residues.

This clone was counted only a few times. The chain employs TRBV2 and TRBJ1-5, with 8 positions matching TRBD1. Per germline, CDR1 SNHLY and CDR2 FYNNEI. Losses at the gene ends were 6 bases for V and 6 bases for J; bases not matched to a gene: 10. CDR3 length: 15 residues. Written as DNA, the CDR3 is TGTGCCAGCAGCCTCCAACAGGGGGGAATTCAGCCCCAGCATTTT. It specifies CASSLQQGGIQPQHF.

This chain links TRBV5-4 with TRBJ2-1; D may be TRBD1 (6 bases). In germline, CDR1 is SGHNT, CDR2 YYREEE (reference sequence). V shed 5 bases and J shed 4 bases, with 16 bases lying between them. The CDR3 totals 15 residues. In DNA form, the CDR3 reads TGTGCCAGCAGTTCCGGGACAAATAAATACAATGAGCAGTTCTTC. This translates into CASSSGTNKYNEQFF. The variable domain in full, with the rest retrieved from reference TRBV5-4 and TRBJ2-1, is ETGVTQSPTHLIKTRGQQVTLRCSSQSGHNTVSWYQQALGQGPQFIFQYYREEENGRGNFPPRFSGLQFPNYSSELNVNALELDDSALYLCASSSGTNKYNEQFFGPGTRLTVL.

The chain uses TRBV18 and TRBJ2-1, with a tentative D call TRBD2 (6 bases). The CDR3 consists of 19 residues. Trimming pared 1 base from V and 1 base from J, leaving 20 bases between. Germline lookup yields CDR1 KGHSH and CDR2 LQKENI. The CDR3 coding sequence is TGTGCCAGCTCACCACGGAGGGCAGGCCAAGGGTCTTCCTACAATGAGCAGTTCTTC. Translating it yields CASSPRRAGQGSSYNEQFF.

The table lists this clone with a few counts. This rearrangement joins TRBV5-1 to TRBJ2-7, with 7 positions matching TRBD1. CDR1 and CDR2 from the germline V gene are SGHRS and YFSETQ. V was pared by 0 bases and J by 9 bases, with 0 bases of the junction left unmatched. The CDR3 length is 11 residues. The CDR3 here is CASSLDRGQYV. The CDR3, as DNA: TGCGCCAGCAGCTTGGACAGGGGGCAGTACGTC.

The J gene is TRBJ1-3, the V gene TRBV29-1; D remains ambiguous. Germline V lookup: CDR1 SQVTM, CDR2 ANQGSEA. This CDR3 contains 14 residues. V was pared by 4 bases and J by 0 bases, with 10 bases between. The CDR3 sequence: CSVGTDPSGNTIYF. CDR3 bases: TGCAGCGTTGGGACCGATCCCTCTGGAAACACCATATATTTT.

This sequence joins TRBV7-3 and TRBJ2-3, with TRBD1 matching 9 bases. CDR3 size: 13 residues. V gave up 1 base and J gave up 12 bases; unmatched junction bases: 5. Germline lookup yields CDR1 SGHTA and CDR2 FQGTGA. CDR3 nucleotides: TGTGCCAGCAGCTTAATACAGGGGGCCGTTCAGTATTTT. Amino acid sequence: CASSLIQGAVQYF.

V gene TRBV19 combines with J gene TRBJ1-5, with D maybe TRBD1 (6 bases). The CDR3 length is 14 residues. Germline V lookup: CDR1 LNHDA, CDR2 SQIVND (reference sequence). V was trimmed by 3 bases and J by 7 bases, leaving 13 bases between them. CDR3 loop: CASSIRGPEQPQHF. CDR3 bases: TGTGCCAGTAGTATCCGGGGGCCAGAGCAGCCCCAGCATTTT.

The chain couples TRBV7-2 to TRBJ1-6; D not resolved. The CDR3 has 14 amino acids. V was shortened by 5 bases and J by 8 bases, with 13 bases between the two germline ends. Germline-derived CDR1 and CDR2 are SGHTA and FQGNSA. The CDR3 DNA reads TGTGCCAGCAGCCGCCGGGAACTCTATTCACCCCTCCACTTT. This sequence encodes CASSRRELYSPLHF. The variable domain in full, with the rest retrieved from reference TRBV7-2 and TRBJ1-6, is GAGVSQSPSNKVTEKGKDVELRCDPISGHTALYWYRQSLGQGLEFLIYFQGNSAPDKSGLPSDRFSAERTGGSVSTLTIQRTQQEDSAVYLCASSRRELYSPLHFGNGTRLTVT.

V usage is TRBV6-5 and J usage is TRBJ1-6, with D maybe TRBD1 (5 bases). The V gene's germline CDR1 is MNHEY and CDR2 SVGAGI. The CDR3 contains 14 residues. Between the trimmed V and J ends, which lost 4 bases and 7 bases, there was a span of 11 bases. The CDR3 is CASSLGRLNSPLHF. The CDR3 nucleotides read TGTGCCAGCAGTTTGGGACGATTGAATTCACCCCTCCACTTT.

In DNA, the CDR3 is TGTGCTAGTGGTCCTGACAGCTCTGGGGCCAACGTCCTGACTTTC. This codes for CASGPDSSGANVLTF. The chain carries TRBV12-5 and TRBJ2-6; tentative D call: TRBD1 (5 bases). Trimming left V 5 bases short and J 0 bases short, with 8 bases between. The germline CDR1 and CDR2 sequences are LGHNT and FRNRAP. The CDR3 length is 15 residues.

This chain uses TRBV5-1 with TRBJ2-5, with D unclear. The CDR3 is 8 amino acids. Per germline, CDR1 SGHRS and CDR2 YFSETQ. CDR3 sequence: CTLETQYF. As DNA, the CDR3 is TGCACACTGGAGACCCAGTACTTC.

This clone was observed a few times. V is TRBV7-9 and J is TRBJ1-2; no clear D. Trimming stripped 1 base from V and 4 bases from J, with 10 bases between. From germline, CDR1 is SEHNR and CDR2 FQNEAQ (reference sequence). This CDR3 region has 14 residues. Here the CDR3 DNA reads TGTGCCAGCAGCTTAGGAGGAGTACTCTATGGCTACACCTTC. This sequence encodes CASSLGGVLYGYTF.

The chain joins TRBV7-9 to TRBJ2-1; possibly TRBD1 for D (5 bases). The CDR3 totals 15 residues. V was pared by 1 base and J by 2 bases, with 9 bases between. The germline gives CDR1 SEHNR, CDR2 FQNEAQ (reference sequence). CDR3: CASSLGHRTYNEQFF. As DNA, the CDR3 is TGTGCCAGCAGCTTAGGGCACAGGACCTACAATGAGCAGTTCTTC.